These 21 T cell receptor beta chains were sequenced from one sample in a study of graft-versus-host responses after intestinal transplantation. No antigen has been assigned to these receptors. The method was immunoSEQ multiplex PCR; TCRdb's version includes in-frame clones alone and lacks a portion of them. The sample includes fewer than 95,000 clones, 85% to 95% of them seen just once. The sample here was unstimulated CD8+ T cells sorted from spleen or lymph node cells, taken before intestinal transplant. These TCRs come from a human donor who received an intestinal transplant.

The V gene is TRBV9, the J gene TRBJ2-3; possibly TRBD1 for D (5 bases). The V and J ends lost 2 bases and 0 bases respectively, with 10 bases between them. This CDR3 is built from 15 residues. Germline CDR1 reads SGDLS; CDR2 reads YYNGEE. CDR3 in DNA: TGTGCCAGCAGCGTGCAGGGCCCAAGCACAGATACGCAGTATTTT. The encoded protein is CASSVQGPSTDTQYF.

This clone was counted a single time. V is TRBV15 and J is TRBJ1-1; maybe TRBD1 (5 bases). This CDR3 is 13 amino acids long. V was pared by 7 bases and J by 0 bases, with 9 bases between. Germline lookup yields CDR1 LNHNV and CDR2 YYDKDF (reference sequence). This CDR3 reads CATNDRMNTEAFF. As DNA, the CDR3 is TGTGCCACCAATGACAGAATGAACACTGAAGCTTTCTTT.

This chain connects TRBV4-3 to TRBJ1-1, with a weak D call TRBD1 (5 bases). CDR1 is LGHNA and CDR2 is YSLEER in the germline V gene. Trimming stripped 0 bases from V and 6 bases from J, with 26 bases between. The CDR3 sequence is 19 residues long. The CDR3 here is CASSQDPGRGPHLQPEAFF. CDR3 sequence (DNA): TGCGCCAGCAGCCAAGATCCGGGGAGGGGTCCCCACTTACAACCTGAAGCTTTCTTT.

This rearrangement joins TRBV19 to TRBJ2-5, with D possibly TRBD1 on 6 matching bases. This CDR3 comprises 14 residues. Trimming removed 3 bases at V and 4 bases at J, with 12 bases between. Germline-derived CDR1 and CDR2 are LNHDA and SQIVND (reference sequence). The chain's CDR3 is CASSIDGGPETQYF. Here the CDR3 DNA reads TGTGCCAGTAGTATTGATGGGGGCCCAGAGACCCAGTACTTC.

The V call is TRBV30, the J call TRBJ1-1; the D gene is possibly TRBD1 (5 bases). The CDR3 has 13 residues. Trimming removed 4 bases from V and 4 bases from J, with 13 bases in between. CDR1 is GTSNPN, CDR2 SVGIG, per germline (reference sequence). The chain's CDR3 is CAWTGGLGTEAFF. The CDR3 region has the DNA TGTGCCTGGACTGGGGGGTTGGGCACTGAAGCTTTCTTT.

The V and J genes are TRBV11-2 and TRBJ2-2; 14 bases map to TRBD2. J lost 0 bases, V lost 5 bases, and 5 bases had no gene match. Germline values: CDR1 SGHAT, CDR2 FQNNGV. There are 18 residues in the CDR3. CDR3 protein: CASSHGLAGGPNTGELFF. CDR3 in DNA: TGTGCCAGCAGCCATGGACTAGCGGGGGGCCCGAACACCGGGGAGCTGTTTTTT.

V usage is TRBV29-1 and J usage is TRBJ2-1, with D tentatively TRBD2 (6 bases). The V and J ends lost 7 bases and 9 bases respectively, with 19 bases between them. This CDR3 is built from 13 residues. Germline V gene sequence: CDR1 SQVTM, CDR2 ANQGSEA. CDR3 nucleotides: TGCAGCGCATACTCGACAGCGGGCGGTGAGCAGTTCTTC. Protein sequence: CSAYSTAGGEQFF.

This chain links TRBV7-9 with TRBJ2-2; 11 bases align to TRBD1. Germline assignment: CDR1 SEHNR and CDR2 FQNEAQ (reference sequence). This CDR3 has 17 amino acids. V lost 4 bases, J lost 6 bases, and 10 bases stayed unmatched. DNA of the CDR3: TGTGCCAGCAGCTCCTCCCCGGGGACAGGGGGTTCCGGGGAGCTGTTTTTT. Protein product: CASSSSPGTGGSGELFF.

The CDR3 bases are TGTGCCTGGAGTCCCGCCGGGACAGCGAACACTGAAGCTTTCTTT. Translated: CAWSPAGTANTEAFF. The chain recombines TRBV30 with TRBJ1-1; TRBD1 agrees at 7 bases. CDR1 GTSNPN and CDR2 SVGIG come from the germline V gene (reference sequence). The CDR3 consists of 15 residues. Trimming cost V 2 bases and J 1 base; bases outside gene matches: 7. The variable domain in full, with the rest retrieved from reference TRBV30 and TRBJ1-1, is SQTIHQWPATLVQPVGSPLSLECTVEGTSNPNLYWYRQAAGRGLQLLFYSVGIGQISSEVPQNLSASRPQDRQFILSSKKLLLSDSGFYLCAWSPAGTANTEAFFGQGTRLTVV.

This chain uses TRBV5-1 with TRBJ2-1, with TRBD1 matching over 9 bases. CDR1 is SGHRS, CDR2 YFSETQ, per germline. The junction had 7 bases not matched to a gene; V was cut back by 4 bases and J by 8 bases. The CDR3 runs to 14 residues. The CDR3 region has the DNA TGCGCCAGCAGCGCGGGACAGGGTAGGGATGAGCAGTTCTTC. This gives the protein CASSAGQGRDEQFF.

This clone is a singleton in its sample. The chain joins TRBV6-5 to TRBJ1-2, with 7 bases matching TRBD1. The V gene end was trimmed by 4 bases and the J gene end by 8 bases; junction bases not matched to a gene: 16. This CDR3 region has 16 residues. Germline values: CDR1 MNHEY, CDR2 SVGAGI. For the CDR3, the DNA is TGTGCCAGCAGTTTTCGACAGGGACCCGACCTTCGGGGCTACACCTTC. Its translation is CASSFRQGPDLRGYTF.

The chain employs TRBV10-3 and TRBJ1-2; no firm D call. The CDR3 runs to 15 residues. V lost 0 bases, J lost 7 bases, and 15 bases lay in between. The germline gives CDR1 ENHRY, CDR2 SYGVKD. The CDR3 DNA reads TGTGCCATCAGTGAGTCCTATATGGAGGAGGGTGGCTACACCTTC. It encodes CAISESYMEEGGYTF.

This chain connects TRBV4-3 to TRBJ2-3; 11 bases line up with TRBD2. Germline lookup yields CDR1 LGHNA and CDR2 YSLEER. The V gene end was trimmed by 1 base and the J gene end by 5 bases; junction bases not matched to a gene: 8. The CDR3 loop spans 17 amino acids. CDR3 nucleotide sequence: TGCGCCAGCAGCCAAGGGTGGGCTAGCGGGGGGCTAGATACGCAGTATTTT. As protein: CASSQGWASGGLDTQYF.

In its sample, this clone was seen once. This rearrangement joins TRBV9 to TRBJ1-2; possibly TRBD1 for D (6 bases). The V end lost 4 bases, the J end lost 4 bases, and 8 bases lay between the germline ends. Germline loops: CDR1 SGDLS, CDR2 YYNGEE. The CDR3 covers 12 residues. The DNA of the CDR3 is TGTGCCAGCAGCCCGGACAGCTATGGCTACACCTTC. Its protein is CASSPDSYGYTF. Based on the CDR3 plus reference TRBV9 and TRBJ1-2, the full variable domain is DSGVTQTPKHLITATGQRVTLRCSPRSGDLSVYWYQQSLDQGLQFLIQYYNGEERAKGNILERFSAQQFPDLHSELNLSSLELGDSALYFCASSPDSYGYTFGSGTRLTVV.

The chain is built from TRBV29-1 and TRBJ1-1, with 7 bases aligning to TRBD1. J gave up 4 bases and V 7 bases, and 12 bases lay outside the gene matches. This CDR3 spans 14 amino acids. Looked up from germline, CDR1 is SQVTM and CDR2 is ANQGSEA. CDR3 amino acids: CSAWDRVTGTEAFF. CDR3 DNA: TGCAGCGCTTGGGACAGAGTGACGGGCACTGAAGCTTTCTTT.

The rearrangement links TRBV10-2 to TRBJ2-5; tentatively, D is TRBD1 (6 bases). Trimming removed 7 bases from V and 2 bases from J, with 11 bases in between. Germline CDR1 and CDR2: WSHSY and SAAADI. CDR3 size: 13 residues. CDR3 DNA sequence: TGCGCCAGCACCCCGGACAGTCAAGAGACCCAGTACTTC. Encoded protein: CASTPDSQETQYF.

The chain uses TRBV27 and TRBJ1-2, with a weak D call TRBD1 (5 bases). Germline V gives CDR1 MNHEY, CDR2 SMNVEV (reference sequence). Deletions cut 3 bases from V and 7 bases from J, with 12 bases between. CDR3 length: 13 amino acids. CDR3 DNA: TGTGCCAGCAGTTTCCGTTCCGGGGGTGGCTACACCTTC. Protein product: CASSFRSGGGYTF.

The rearrangement links TRBV19 to TRBJ1-3; maybe TRBD1 (5 bases). This CDR3 has 15 residues. With 11 bases removed from V and 0 bases from J, the gap between germline ends came to 17 bases. Germline CDR1 is LNHDA and CDR2 is SQIVND (reference sequence). The CDR3 is CASNGGMSSGNTIYF. As DNA, the CDR3 is TGTGCCTCAAATGGGGGGATGAGCTCTGGAAACACCATATATTTT.

V gene TRBV27 combines with J gene TRBJ2-7; 7 nucleotides line up with TRBD1. The CDR3 covers 12 residues. Germline CDR1 reads MNHEY; CDR2 reads SMNVEV (reference sequence). Trimming took 5 bases from V and 7 from J; bases not matched to a gene: 5. CDR3 protein: CASSVQGEEQYF. The CDR3 region has the DNA TGTGCCAGCAGTGTGCAGGGGGAAGAGCAGTACTTC.

The J gene is TRBJ1-1, the V gene TRBV29-1; a possible D gene is TRBD1 (5 bases). Per germline, CDR1 SQVTM and CDR2 ANQGSEA. The CDR3 contains 16 residues. V dropped 4 bases and J dropped 0 bases, with 18 bases sitting between them. CDR3 nucleotides: TGCAGCGTTGCCGTACAGGATACCGCGATGAACACTGAAGCTTTCTTT. As protein: CSVAVQDTAMNTEAFF.

The V and J genes are TRBV9 and TRBJ2-1; TRBD2 matches 8 bases. This CDR3 has 15 residues. The germline gives CDR1 SGDLS, CDR2 YYNGEE. V was clipped by 0 bases and J by 6 bases; unmatched bases: 5. This chain's CDR3 is CASSVAGGALNEQFF. CDR3 DNA: TGTGCCAGCAGCGTAGCCGGGGGGGCCCTCAATGAGCAGTTCTTC.